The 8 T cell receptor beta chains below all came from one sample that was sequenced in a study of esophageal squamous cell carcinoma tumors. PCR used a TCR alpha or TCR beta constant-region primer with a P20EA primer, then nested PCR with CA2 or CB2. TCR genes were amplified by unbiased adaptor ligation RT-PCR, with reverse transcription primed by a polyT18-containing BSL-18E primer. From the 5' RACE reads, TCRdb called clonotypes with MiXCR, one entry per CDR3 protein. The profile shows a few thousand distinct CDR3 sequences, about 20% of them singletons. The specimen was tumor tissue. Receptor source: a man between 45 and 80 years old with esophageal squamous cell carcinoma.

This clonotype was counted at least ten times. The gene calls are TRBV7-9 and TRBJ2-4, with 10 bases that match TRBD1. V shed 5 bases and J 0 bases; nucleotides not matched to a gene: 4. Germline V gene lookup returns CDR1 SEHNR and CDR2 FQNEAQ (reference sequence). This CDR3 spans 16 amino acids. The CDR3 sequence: CASSGQGDVAKNIQYF. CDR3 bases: TGTGCCAGCAGCGGACAGGGGGACGTAGCCAAAAACATTCAGTACTTC.

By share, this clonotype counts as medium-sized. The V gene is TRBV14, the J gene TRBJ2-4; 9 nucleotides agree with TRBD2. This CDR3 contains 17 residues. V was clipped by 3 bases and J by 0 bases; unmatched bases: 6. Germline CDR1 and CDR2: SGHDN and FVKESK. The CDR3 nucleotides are TGTGCCAGCAGCCATGCTAGCGGGACCCTAGCCAAAAACATTCAGTACTTC. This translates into CASSHASGTLAKNIQYF.

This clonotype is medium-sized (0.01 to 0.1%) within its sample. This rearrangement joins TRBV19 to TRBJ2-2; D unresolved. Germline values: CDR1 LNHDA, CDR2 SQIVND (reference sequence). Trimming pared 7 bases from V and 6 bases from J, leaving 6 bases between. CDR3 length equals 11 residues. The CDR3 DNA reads TGTGCCAGTACAATTTCCGGGGAGCTGTTTTTT. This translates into CASTISGELFF.

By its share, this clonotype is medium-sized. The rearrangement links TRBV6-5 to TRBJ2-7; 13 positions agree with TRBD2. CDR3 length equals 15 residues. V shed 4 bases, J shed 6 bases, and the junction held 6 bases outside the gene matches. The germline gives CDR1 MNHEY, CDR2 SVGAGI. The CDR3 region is CASSSWTSGRGEQYF. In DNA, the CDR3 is TGTGCCAGCAGTTCATGGACTAGCGGGAGAGGCGAGCAGTACTTC.

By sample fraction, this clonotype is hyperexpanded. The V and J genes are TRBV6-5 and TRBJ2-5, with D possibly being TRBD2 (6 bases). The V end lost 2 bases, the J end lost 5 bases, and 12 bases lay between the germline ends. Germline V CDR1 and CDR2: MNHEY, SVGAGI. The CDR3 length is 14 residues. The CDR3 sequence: CASSYGGVVETQYF. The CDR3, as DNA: TGTGCCAGCAGTTACGGCGGGGTAGTGGAGACCCAGTACTTC.

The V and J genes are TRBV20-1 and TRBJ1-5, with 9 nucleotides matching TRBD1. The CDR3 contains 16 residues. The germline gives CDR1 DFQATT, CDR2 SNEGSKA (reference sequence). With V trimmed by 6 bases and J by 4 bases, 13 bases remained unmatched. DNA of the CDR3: TGCAGTGCCCCGGACAGGGGCCGAACTACGAATCAGCCCCAGCATTTT. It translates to CSAPDRGRTTNQPQHF.

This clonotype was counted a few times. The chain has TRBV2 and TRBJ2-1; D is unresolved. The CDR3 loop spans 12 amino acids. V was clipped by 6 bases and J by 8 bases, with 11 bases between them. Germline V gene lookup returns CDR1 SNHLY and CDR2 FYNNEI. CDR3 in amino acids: CASSPQSYEQFF. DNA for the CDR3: TGTGCCAGCAGCCCCCAGAGCTATGAGCAGTTCTTC.

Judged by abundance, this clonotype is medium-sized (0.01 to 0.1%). CDR3 in DNA: TGTGCCAGCAGCCCCCGGGATAGCGGGTTCAATGAGCAGTTCTTC. Translated: CASSPRDSGFNEQFF. The genes are TRBV9 and TRBJ2-1, with 7 bases that match TRBD2. CDR3 length equals 15 residues. Germline loops: CDR1 SGDLS, CDR2 YYNGEE. Unmatched junction bases numbered 10, after V lost 4 bases and J lost 6 bases.